This entry concerns a single T cell receptor (beta chain). Method: immunoSEQ multiplex PCR; TCRdb's copy keeps in-frame clones and lacks some. The data contain some 300,000 clones, about 90% of them singletons. Cohort 3 donors counted as recovered after two negative PCRs, clearance, or resolved symptoms. This record comes from a study of blood T cell repertoires in COVID-19. As for the study in general: The United States, Italy and Spain provided the acute and convalescent COVID-19 samples.

This clonotype originated in a woman between 25 and 40 years old who had recovered from COVID-19. Sequencing was done on a sample of PBMCs or T cells enriched from blood (not recorded which).

The CDR3 DNA follows: TGTGCCAGCAGTTCCGCAGGGAACTCTGGAAACACCATATATTTT. Protein product: CASSSAGNSGNTIYF. The chain combines TRBV2 with TRBJ1-3; possibly TRBD1 for D (5 bases). CDR1 is SNHLY, CDR2 FYNNEI, per germline. The V end was cut by 5 bases, the J end by 0 bases, with 11 bases between. CDR3 length: 15 amino acids.